The 25 T cell receptor beta chains below all came from one sample that was sequenced in a study of CD8+ T cells in alopecia areata. Treatment given: oral pan-JAK inhibitor, 5-10 mg twice daily. Following RNA extraction, reverse transcription yielded cDNA that acted as the sequencing template. Sequencing used immunoSEQ multiplex PCR; TCRdb keeps in-frame clones, though not all of them. The table has approximately 180,000 clones, less than 65% seen once. The specimen was CD4+ T cells sorted from blood, collected at week 24, from a patient treated with tofacitinib. The receptors originated from a human donor with alopecia areata.

The chain is built from TRBV5-1 and TRBJ2-3; D gene ambiguous. This CDR3 comprises 15 residues. Trimming stripped 1 base from V and 2 bases from J, with 11 bases between. Germline V CDR1 and CDR2: SGHRS, YFSETQ. The CDR3 sequence: CASSLFSTSTDTQYF. The DNA for the CDR3 is TGCGCCAGCAGCTTGTTTAGTACTTCCACAGATACGCAGTATTTT.

The chain has TRBV27 and TRBJ1-6, with 10 bases identical to TRBD1. CDR3 length equals 14 residues. Germline lookup yields CDR1 MNHEY and CDR2 SMNVEV (reference sequence). The V and J ends lost 4 bases and 13 bases, in that order; junction bases with no gene match: 7. CDR3 in amino acids: CASSSGQGIRPLHF. CDR3 nucleotides: TGTGCCAGCAGTTCGGGACAGGGGATTAGGCCCCTCCACTTT.

The V call is TRBV10-3, the J call TRBJ2-2, with D perhaps assigned TRBD1 or TRBD2 (5 bases each). This CDR3 spans 17 amino acids. Germline V gene lookup returns CDR1 ENHRY and CDR2 SYGVKD. With 4 bases removed from V and 2 bases from J, the gap between germline ends came to 17 bases. The CDR3 loop is CAISAGRGGVNTGELFF. DNA of the CDR3: TGTGCCATCAGTGCGGGACGTGGGGGAGTAAACACCGGGGAGCTGTTTTTT.

A few counts support this clone. This chain links TRBV2 with TRBJ2-1, with 12 bases fitting TRBD2. The length of the CDR3 is 15 residues. V shed 6 bases, J shed 6 bases, and the junction held 6 bases outside the gene matches. From germline, CDR1 is SNHLY and CDR2 FYNNEI. CDR3 loop: CASRASGGASNEQFF. The CDR3 nucleotides are TGTGCCAGCAGGGCTAGCGGGGGGGCCAGCAATGAGCAGTTCTTC.

This clone was counted a few times. This chain links TRBV29-1 with TRBJ1-2, with 7 bases fitting TRBD1. V was clipped by 4 bases and J by 6 bases; unmatched bases: 14. This CDR3 is 15 amino acids long. Germline V gives CDR1 SQVTM, CDR2 ANQGSEA. The CDR3 loop is CSVVPFGQALNGYTF. The DNA for the CDR3 is TGCAGCGTTGTTCCATTTGGACAGGCCTTGAATGGCTACACCTTC.

This clone was found once. The chain employs TRBV29-1 and TRBJ1-2; a weak D match, TRBD1 (5 bases). The V end was cut by 6 bases, the J end by 0 bases, with 11 bases between. This CDR3 comprises 13 residues. The germline V gene has CDR1 SQVTM and CDR2 ANQGSEA. For the CDR3, the DNA is TGCAGCGTCGCCGGGACGGCTAACTATGGCTACACCTTC. It encodes CSVAGTANYGYTF.

There are a few counts of this clone. V usage is TRBV29-1 and J usage is TRBJ2-7; the D gene could be TRBD1 or TRBD2 (6 bases each). This CDR3 has 13 amino acids. Trimming removed 7 bases from V and 3 bases from J, with 16 bases in between. Germline CDR1 SQVTM, CDR2 ANQGSEA. DNA for the CDR3: TGCAGCGCCCACGGGGGCACAGGCTACGAGCAGTACTTC. Residues: CSAHGGTGYEQYF.

This clone occurred a few times. V gene TRBV7-2 combines with J gene TRBJ2-2, with 8 bases identical to TRBD2. CDR1 and CDR2 (germline): SGHTA, FQGNSA. The length of the CDR3 is 15 residues. V shed 5 bases and J 1 base; nucleotides not matched to a gene: 3. The CDR3 region has the DNA TGTGCCAGCAGCCCACTAGCGGTGAACACCGGGGAGCTGTTTTTT. Protein product: CASSPLAVNTGELFF.

This chain connects TRBV29-1 to TRBJ1-1; D not resolved. V shed 4 bases and J shed 0 bases, with 12 bases lying between them. The CDR3 is made up of 14 amino acids. CDR1 and CDR2 (germline): SQVTM, ANQGSEA. Here the CDR3 DNA reads TGCAGCGTTGTATACGGCTTTATGAACACTGAAGCTTTCTTT. Protein: CSVVYGFMNTEAFF. Drawing the rest from reference TRBV29-1 and TRBJ1-1, the complete variable domain is SAVISQKPSRDICQRGTSLTIQCQVDSQVTMMFWYRQQPGQSLTLIATANQGSEATYESGFVIDKFPISRPNLTFSTLTVSNMSPEDSSIYLCSVVYGFMNTEAFFGQGTRLTVV.

To note about this clone: Other DNA sequences within the sample encode an identical CDR3. V gene TRBV10-3 combines with J gene TRBJ2-5; 10 nucleotides match TRBD1. The CDR3 runs to 13 residues. Trimming cost V 6 bases and J 2 bases; bases outside gene matches: 0. Germline V gene data show CDR1 as ENHRY and CDR2 as SYGVKD. The chain's CDR3 is CAIRGQGQETQYF. The CDR3 DNA follows: TGTGCCATCAGGGGACAGGGGCAAGAGACCCAGTACTTC.

This clone was seen once. This chain links TRBV7-2 with TRBJ2-5; 10 positions agree with TRBD1. Per the germline V gene, CDR1 is SGHTA and CDR2 is FQGNSA. The ends lost 5 bases at V and 5 bases at J; junction bases unmatched: 11. The CDR3 has 16 residues. The chain's CDR3 is CASSIMTGGSGETQYF. Written as DNA, the CDR3 is TGTGCCAGCAGCATAATGACAGGGGGCTCGGGGGAGACCCAGTACTTC.

The chain recombines TRBV7-3 with TRBJ2-3, with 8 bases aligning to TRBD1. Germline CDR1 reads SGHTA; CDR2 reads FQGTGA. The CDR3 totals 16 residues. The junction had 8 bases not matched to a gene; V was cut back by 5 bases and J by 1 base. CDR3 loop: CASSPTRGPGTDTQYF. In DNA, the CDR3 is TGTGCCAGCAGCCCTACCAGGGGGCCAGGCACAGATACGCAGTATTTT.

This clone has more than one count but fewer than ten. Given the absence of the conserved phenylalanine or tryptophan at the CDR3 end, a read error is likely. No DNA is shown, since the ends of the CDR3 on it are uncertain; the CDR3 is the one TCRdb lists. The chain employs TRBV5-1 and TRBJ1-1; the table's TRBD1 call for D was not verified on the DNA. Germline-derived CDR1 and CDR2 are SGHRS and YFSETQ. From its first to its last residue, the CDR3 has 10 amino acids. The CDR3 reads CASSPTGQVR.

Only a few counts were recorded for this clone. At the DNA level, this CDR3 is encoded by other sequences in the same sample as well. V and J are TRBV20-1 and TRBJ2-5; D not resolved. V was shortened by 5 bases and J by 4 bases, with 5 bases between the two germline ends. The CDR3 length is 10 residues. Germline loops: CDR1 DFQATT, CDR2 SNEGSKA (reference sequence). For the CDR3, the DNA is TGCAGTGCTTATCGAGAGACCCAGTACTTC. This sequence encodes CSAYRETQYF.

This clone was detected a few times. This rearrangement joins TRBV30 to TRBJ1-1; tentative D call: TRBD1 (6 bases). V was pared by 4 bases and J by 5 bases, with 14 bases between. Germline lookup yields CDR1 GTSNPN and CDR2 SVGIG (reference sequence). The CDR3 is made up of 13 amino acids. The CDR3 DNA sequence: TGTGCCTGGAATCGGGGGCGAAGTACTGAAGCTTTCTTT. The encoded protein is CAWNRGRSTEAFF.

The chain joins TRBV27 to TRBJ2-1; possibly TRBD1 for D (6 bases). The V end was cut by 0 bases, the J end by 7 bases, with 10 bases between. CDR1 MNHEY and CDR2 SMNVEV come from the germline V gene (reference sequence). The CDR3 runs to 14 residues. The CDR3 region has the DNA TGTGCCAGCAGTTTATCGGGACACCTTAATGAGCAGTTCTTC. Encoded protein: CASSLSGHLNEQFF.

The chain uses TRBV7-2 and TRBJ1-1, with D hard to call. This CDR3 has 12 residues. Germline values: CDR1 SGHTA, CDR2 FQGNSA. V lost 3 bases and J lost 4, with 6 bases in between. The CDR3 coding sequence is TGTGCCAGCAGCTTCTGGATCACTGAAGCTTTCTTT. Its protein is CASSFWITEAFF.

This clone was recorded a few times. Distinct nucleotide sequences in the sample also encode this CDR3. J is TRBJ2-2 and V is TRBV19, with D perhaps matching TRBD2 (7 bases). The ends were cut back, 0 bases at V and 0 bases at J, with 8 bases in the middle. The CDR3 is made up of 16 amino acids. From germline, CDR1 is LNHDA and CDR2 SQIVND (reference sequence). The CDR3 is CASSIEGGANTGELFF. The CDR3 nucleotides read TGTGCCAGTAGTATAGAAGGGGGGGCGAACACCGGGGAGCTGTTTTTT.

This clone was picked up a small number of times. Written as DNA, the CDR3 is TGTGCCAGCGAGTCGGGGTATAGCAATCAGCCCCAGCATTTT. Translating gives CASESGYSNQPQHF. The chain joins TRBV6-6 to TRBJ1-5; D is undetermined. Germline V CDR1 and CDR2: MNHNY, SVGAGI (reference sequence). V gave up 8 bases and J gave up 0 bases, with 11 bases separating them. This CDR3 contains 14 residues.

This clone has just a few counts. Other DNA variants within this sample encode the same CDR3. The gene calls are TRBV29-1 and TRBJ1-1, with 8 bases matching TRBD1. Per the germline V gene, CDR1 is SQVTM and CDR2 is ANQGSEA. This CDR3 has 12 residues. The J segment lost 4 bases and the V segment lost 4 bases, leaving 2 bases of the junction unmatched. The CDR3 reads CSVATGGTEAFF. CDR3 bases: TGCAGCGTTGCTACAGGGGGCACTGAAGCTTTCTTT.

This clone was observed a single time. This same CDR3 is encoded by further DNA sequences in the sample. This chain links TRBV9 with TRBJ1-1; no reliable D call. The V end was cut by 5 bases, the J end by 3 bases, with 8 bases between. CDR1 is SGDLS and CDR2 is YYNGEE in the germline V gene. The CDR3 runs to 12 residues. The CDR3 DNA reads as TGTGCCAGCAGTGTCGGCGACACTGAAGCTTTCTTT. It is translated as CASSVGDTEAFF.

This clone has more than one count but fewer than ten. The V call is TRBV7-7, the J call TRBJ2-2; 8 nucleotides line up with TRBD1. Germline V gene data show CDR1 as SSHAT and CDR2 as FNYEAQ (reference sequence). The CDR3 totals 14 residues. After removal of 5 bases from V and 3 bases from J, the junction contained 2 bases not matched to a gene. The CDR3 DNA is TGTGCCAGCAGCACGGACAGGGACACCGGGGAGCTGTTTTTT. Translating gives CASSTDRDTGELFF. Combining the CDR3 with reference TRBV7-7 and TRBJ2-2 gives the whole variable domain GAGVSQSPRYKVTKRGQDVTLRCDPISSHATLYWYQQALGQGPEFLTYFNYEAQPDKSGLPSDRFSAERPEGSISTLTIQRTEQRDSAMYRCASSTDRDTGELFFGEGSRLTVL.

The rearrangement uses TRBV4-3 and TRBJ2-2; D not resolved. CDR3 length equals 16 residues. Deletions cut 5 bases from V and 1 base from J, with 14 bases between. Germline CDR1 is LGHNA and CDR2 is YSLEER. The CDR3 DNA is TGCGCCAGCAGCGTACAGACACTCCAGAACACCGGGGAGCTGTTTTTT. This translates into CASSVQTLQNTGELFF.

This clone turned up a few times. The gene calls are TRBV15 and TRBJ2-3, with 7 bases aligning to TRBD1. V was clipped by 0 bases and J by 0 bases; unmatched bases: 0. CDR1 LNHNV and CDR2 YYDKDF come from the germline V gene (reference sequence). The CDR3 spans 15 residues. The chain's CDR3 is CATSRDRGSTDTQYF. CDR3 DNA sequence: TGTGCCACCAGCAGAGACAGGGGGAGCACAGATACGCAGTATTTT.

The V gene is TRBV27, the J gene TRBJ1-1; D is perhaps TRBD1 (5 bases). The CDR3 is 14 amino acids. Germline CDR1 is MNHEY and CDR2 is SMNVEV (reference sequence). Between the trimmed V and J ends, which lost 2 bases and 4 bases, there was a span of 11 bases. The CDR3: CASSLGTAGTEAFF. CDR3 sequence (DNA): TGTGCCAGCAGTTTAGGGACGGCTGGCACTGAAGCTTTCTTT.